This T cell receptor beta chain was identified during a study of cytotoxic CD8 clonotypes in ibrutinib-treated CLL. Study in general: There were, on average, roughly 260,000 productive templates and under 95,000 productive rearrangements per sample.

CDR3 size: 16 residues. Per germline, CDR1 MDHEN and CDR2 SYDVKM. Deletions cut 4 bases from V and 0 bases from J, with 16 bases between. The protocol was immunoSEQ multiplex PCR, while the TCRdb copy is restricted to in-frame clones and leaves out a portion. The sample carries 150,000 or so clones, roughly 83% recorded once. This clone has just one count. What it binds is unknown. General study findings and limits: Circulating CD8+ T-cell counts were tracked by baseline clonality, which exceeded that of age-matched healthy donors. At ibrutinib response, clonality increased, and at progression it declined back toward baseline. Sampling times, which were not matched between the groups, differed between sustained-remission patients and progressing patients.

The chain combines TRBV28 with TRBJ2-7; D is tentatively TRBD1 or TRBD2 (5 bases each). The input for sequencing was PBMCs, taken after 12 months of ibrutinib treatment. This clonotype was sampled from a human donor with chronic lymphocytic leukemia. CDR3 DNA: TGTGCCAGCAGTTCGGGGACGGAGGCCATCTCCTACGAGCAGTACTTC. Translating it yields CASSSGTEAISYEQYF.